This T cell receptor beta chain appears in the sequencing data of a study of early T cells in non-severe SARS-CoV-2 infection. The CDR3 is 14 residues long. Trimming stripped 0 bases from V and 5 bases from J, with 10 bases between. Germline assignment: CDR1 MNHEY and CDR2 SVGEGT. Whole-study findings and limits: Lookups in VDJdb leaned toward anti-spike CD8 responses and missed private and CD4 specificities.

This clonotype was seen ten or more times. Its antigen remains unidentified. Unique molecular identifiers were affixed to single, distinct cDNA molecules. TCRdb called the 5' RACE reads again in MiXCR, with one record for every CDR3 protein. The top ten hold about 3.8% of the sample, which has fewer than 130,000 distinct CDR3 sequences, around 13% seen once. V is TRBV6-2 or TRBV6-3 and J is TRBJ1-1; D ambiguous. The TCR sequence derives from an adult who was a healthcare worker with PCR-confirmed SARS-CoV-2 infection or an uninfected control (not recorded which). The material was whole blood, obtained at baseline. The CDR3 sequence is CASSYSHGKTEAFF. CDR3 sequence (DNA): TGTGCCAGCAGTTACTCCCACGGGAAGACTGAAGCTTTCTTT.